A selection of T cell receptor beta chains follows, all from one sample in a study of shared clonotypes between healthy human individuals. TCRdb's copy holds only in-frame clones and misses some; the assay was immunoSEQ multiplex PCR. Altogether about 2.3 million clones are present, under 95% being singletons, with the ten largest covering around 0.4%. The sequenced material came from naive CD4+ T cells from PBMCs. Source of these receptors: a man in his late teens or twenties in good health. Some clones in this sample may be carry-over from other donors' samples. The CDR3 runs from the conserved cysteine through the conserved F or W. Fields, in order: D gene, J gene, clone size, V gene, CDR3 protein, CDR3 DNA. The D gene is left open where the match is weak. The size field is filled for only some rows; it gives once, few, many or a size class.

d_gene: -
j_gene: TRBJ2-2
abundance: -
v_gene: TRBV14
CDR3aa: CASSLQGISGELFF
CDR3nt: TGTGCCAGCAGCCTTCAGGGGATTTCCGGGGAGCTGTTTTTT

d_gene: TRBD1
j_gene: TRBJ2-5
abundance: -
v_gene: TRBV28
CDR3aa: CASRPPGGGPQETQYF
CDR3nt: TGTGCCAGCAGACCTCCAGGGGGCGGACCCCAAGAGACCCAGTACTTC

d_gene: -
j_gene: TRBJ1-1
abundance: -
v_gene: TRBV13
CDR3aa: CASSSIRGPKAEAFF
CDR3nt: TGTGCCAGCAGCTCCATTCGGGGTCCGAAGGCTGAAGCTTTCTTT

d_gene: TRBD1
j_gene: TRBJ1-1
abundance: -
v_gene: TRBV7-3
CDR3aa: CASNEDRGSTTEAFF
CDR3nt: TGTGCCAGCAATGAGGACAGGGGTTCTACCACTGAAGCTTTCTTT

d_gene: -
j_gene: TRBJ1-2
abundance: once
v_gene: TRBV28
CDR3aa: CASSLPATDKEFNYGYTF
CDR3nt: TGTGCCAGCAGTTTACCGGCTACAGACAAGGAATTCAACTATGGCTACACCTTC

d_gene: -
j_gene: TRBJ1-2
abundance: -
v_gene: TRBV4-1
CDR3aa: CASSPFRPQLPGAYGYTF
CDR3nt: TGCGCCAGCAGCCCCTTCCGTCCTCAACTTCCTGGGGCCTATGGCTACACCTTC

d_gene: -
j_gene: TRBJ1-2
abundance: once
v_gene: TRBV5-5
CDR3aa: CASSLAPGGDGYTF
CDR3nt: TGTGCCAGCAGCTTGGCGCCAGGTGGGGATGGCTACACCTTC

d_gene: -
j_gene: TRBJ1-2
abundance: -
v_gene: TRBV6-5
CDR3aa: CASSYSDSGYTF
CDR3nt: TGTGCCAGCAGTTACTCGGACTCGGGCTACACCTTC

d_gene: -
j_gene: TRBJ2-4
abundance: -
v_gene: TRBV7-2
CDR3aa: CASSSRGTKNIQYF
CDR3nt: TGTGCCAGCAGCTCTAGAGGGACCAAAAACATTCAGTACTTC

d_gene: -
j_gene: TRBJ1-5
abundance: -
v_gene: TRBV6-1
CDR3aa: CASSEAGYSNQPQHF
CDR3nt: TGTGCCAGCAGTGAGGCAGGGTATAGCAATCAGCCCCAGCATTTT

d_gene: -
j_gene: TRBJ2-7
abundance: -
v_gene: TRBV13
CDR3aa: CASSLVRETYEQYF
CDR3nt: TGTGCCAGCAGCTTAGTTAGGGAAACCTACGAGCAGTACTTC

d_gene: -
j_gene: TRBJ1-5
abundance: -
v_gene: TRBV30
CDR3aa: CAWSRTGPPGDQPQHF
CDR3nt: TGTGCCTGGAGTCGAACGGGACCGCCGGGCGATCAGCCCCAGCATTTT

d_gene: TRBD2
j_gene: TRBJ2-7
abundance: -
v_gene: TRBV27
CDR3aa: CASRLAGGSYEQYF
CDR3nt: TGTGCCAGCAGGCTAGCGGGAGGCTCCTACGAGCAGTACTTC

d_gene: -
j_gene: TRBJ2-7
abundance: -
v_gene: TRBV20-1
CDR3aa: CSARPLEQYF
CDR3nt: TGCAGTGCTAGACCCCTCGAGCAGTACTTC

d_gene: TRBD1
j_gene: TRBJ1-2
abundance: -
v_gene: TRBV5-6
CDR3aa: CASRKRPGQSIYGYTF
CDR3nt: TGTGCCAGCAGGAAGAGACCGGGACAGTCGATCTATGGCTACACCTTC

d_gene: TRBD2
j_gene: TRBJ2-6
abundance: -
v_gene: TRBV28
CDR3aa: CASNPSGSAPAGANVLTF
CDR3nt: TGTGCCAGCAACCCGAGCGGGAGTGCTCCGGCCGGGGCCAACGTCCTGACTTTC

d_gene: -
j_gene: TRBJ2-4
abundance: once
v_gene: TRBV11-2
CDR3aa: CASTNRGIADAKNIQYF
CDR3nt: TGTGCCAGCACCAATAGGGGGATTGCGGACGCCAAAAACATTCAGTACTTC

d_gene: TRBD2
j_gene: TRBJ2-3
abundance: -
v_gene: TRBV5-1
CDR3aa: CASSRPDQTSGRDTQYF
CDR3nt: TGCGCCAGCAGCCGGCCGGACCAGACTAGCGGGAGAGATACGCAGTATTTT

d_gene: TRBD1
j_gene: TRBJ2-3
abundance: -
v_gene: TRBV28
CDR3aa: CASRPRFRDRGPDTQYF
CDR3nt: TGTGCCAGCAGACCCCGCTTCCGGGACAGGGGCCCAGATACGCAGTATTTT

d_gene: -
j_gene: TRBJ2-2
abundance: -
v_gene: TRBV30
CDR3aa: CACPRNTGELFF
CDR3nt: TGTGCCTGCCCCCGAAACACCGGGGAGCTGTTTTTT

d_gene: TRBD2
j_gene: TRBJ2-3
abundance: -
v_gene: TRBV4-3
CDR3aa: CASSQAWRGATDTQYF
CDR3nt: TGCGCCAGCAGCCAAGCCTGGCGGGGGGCCACAGATACGCAGTATTTT

d_gene: TRBD1
j_gene: TRBJ1-2
abundance: -
v_gene: TRBV28
CDR3aa: CASSLEGASGLGYTF
CDR3nt: TGTGCCAGCAGTTTAGAGGGGGCTTCGGGGCTCGGCTACACCTTC

d_gene: -
j_gene: TRBJ1-1
abundance: -
v_gene: TRBV19
CDR3aa: CAAGTGGTEAFF
CDR3nt: TGTGCCGCAGGTACTGGGGGCACTGAAGCTTTCTTT

d_gene: TRBD2
j_gene: TRBJ2-7
abundance: -
v_gene: TRBV27
CDR3aa: CASSLFLAGGFGEQYF
CDR3nt: TGTGCCAGCAGTTTATTTTTAGCGGGAGGGTTTGGCGAGCAGTACTTC

d_gene: -
j_gene: TRBJ2-3
abundance: -
v_gene: TRBV15
CDR3aa: CATSSPGQADTQYF
CDR3nt: TGTGCCACCAGCAGTCCGGGCCAGGCCGATACGCAGTATTTT

d_gene: -
j_gene: TRBJ1-2
abundance: -
v_gene: TRBV10-3
CDR3aa: CAISESTVNYGYTF
CDR3nt: TGTGCCATCAGTGAGTCGACAGTCAACTATGGCTACACCTTC

d_gene: TRBD1
j_gene: TRBJ2-5
abundance: -
v_gene: TRBV28
CDR3aa: CASSPGQGYQETQYF
CDR3nt: TGTGCCAGCAGTCCTGGACAGGGCTACCAAGAGACCCAGTACTTC

d_gene: -
j_gene: TRBJ2-7
abundance: -
v_gene: TRBV21-1
CDR3aa: CASSSPSRLAGDPPEDEQYF
CDR3nt: TGTGCCAGCAGCAGCCCTTCCCGACTAGCGGGAGACCCTCCGGAGGACGAGCAGTACTTC

d_gene: TRBD2
j_gene: TRBJ2-7
abundance: -
v_gene: TRBV7-2
CDR3aa: CASSRFGLAGDPYEQYF
CDR3nt: TGTGCCAGCAGCCGATTCGGACTAGCGGGAGACCCCTACGAGCAGTACTTC

d_gene: -
j_gene: TRBJ2-5
abundance: once
v_gene: TRBV18
CDR3aa: CASSPPGVKETQYF
CDR3nt: TGTGCCAGCTCACCACCGGGAGTTAAAGAGACCCAGTACTTC

d_gene: TRBD1
j_gene: TRBJ2-7
abundance: -
v_gene: TRBV18
CDR3aa: CASSAGTGGGEQYF
CDR3nt: TGTGCCAGCTCAGCCGGGACAGGGGGCGGCGAGCAGTACTTC

d_gene: -
j_gene: TRBJ2-7
abundance: -
v_gene: TRBV28
CDR3aa: CASSPPLLLEQYF
CDR3nt: TGTGCCAGCAGTCCCCCCCTGCTACTCGAGCAGTACTTC

d_gene: -
j_gene: TRBJ1-4
abundance: -
v_gene: TRBV21-1
CDR3aa: CASKDEKLFF
CDR3nt: TGTGCCAGCAAAGATGAAAAACTGTTTTTT

d_gene: -
j_gene: TRBJ2-5
abundance: -
v_gene: TRBV7-9
CDR3aa: CASSLNPGARQETQYF
CDR3nt: TGTGCCAGCAGCTTAAATCCGGGGGCCAGACAAGAGACCCAGTACTTC

d_gene: -
j_gene: TRBJ1-4
abundance: -
v_gene: TRBV7-8
CDR3aa: CASSTTDGGEGKLFF
CDR3nt: TGTGCCAGCAGCACGACCGACGGTGGGGAGGGAAAACTGTTTTTT

d_gene: TRBD1
j_gene: TRBJ2-3
abundance: -
v_gene: TRBV11-3
CDR3aa: CASSSGQVNTDTQYF
CDR3nt: TGTGCCAGCAGCTCGGGACAGGTCAACACAGATACGCAGTATTTT

d_gene: -
j_gene: TRBJ2-4
abundance: once
v_gene: TRBV27
CDR3aa: CASSLLFRGAKNIQYF
CDR3nt: TGTGCCAGCAGTTTACTATTTAGGGGCGCCAAAAACATTCAGTACTTC

d_gene: TRBD1
j_gene: TRBJ1-4
abundance: -
v_gene: TRBV7-9
CDR3aa: CASSMTGGNTATNEKLFF
CDR3nt: TGTGCCAGCAGCATGACAGGGGGAAACACAGCAACTAATGAAAAACTGTTTTTT

d_gene: TRBD1
j_gene: TRBJ2-7
abundance: -
v_gene: TRBV5-4
CDR3aa: CASSPPGTGPYEQYF
CDR3nt: TGTGCCAGCAGCCCTCCAGGGACAGGACCCTACGAGCAGTACTTC